This section outlines one T cell receptor beta chain sequence together with its context. These data are taken from a study of blood T cell repertoires in COVID-19. Study-wide context: The cDNA or gDNA used as material had been derived from T cells, B-cell-depleted T cells, or PBMCs.

Generated by immunoSEQ multiplex PCR, the TCRdb table keeps only in-frame clones and is missing some. The sample has 290,000 or so clones; approximately 90% are singletons. Germline V lookup: CDR1 SQVTM, CDR2 ANQGSEA. V was clipped by 7 bases and J by 3 bases, with 21 bases between them. The CDR3 covers 15 residues. The sequencing sample was made of peripheral blood. This rearrangement joins TRBV29-1 to TRBJ1-1, with a weak D call TRBD1 (5 bases). The TCR was taken from a woman between 25 and 40 years old with COVID-19, enrolled during active disease. The CDR3 DNA reads TGCAGCGCCACTCGCGGGGGGGAGGGAGACACTGAAGCTTTCTTT. Its protein is CSATRGGEGDTEAFF.